This entry lists 6 T cell receptor beta chains sequenced from one sample in a study of T cells after yellow fever vaccination. From the 5' RACE reads, TCRdb called clonotypes with MiXCR, one entry per CDR3 protein. The sample consists of 450,000 to 650,000 distinct CDR3 sequences, approximately 13% of them appearing once. The sequenced sample was PBMCs, obtained on the day of the yellow fever booster vaccination. The receptors shown here come from a young man who received the YFV17D yellow fever vaccine.

This clonotype has only a few counts. This sequence joins TRBV20-1 and TRBJ1-1; no clear D gene. The V gene lost 5 bases and the J gene lost 1 base, with 11 bases spanning the gap. Germline V gives CDR1 DFQATT, CDR2 SNEGSKA (reference sequence). The CDR3 is made up of 13 amino acids. DNA of the CDR3: TGCAGTGCTTTCTGGCCGTCGAACACTGAAGCTTTCTTT. Translated, it gives CSAFWPSNTEAFF.

On this clonotype itself: A much larger clone differs by one base, so this may be a read error. This rearrangement joins TRBV24-1 to TRBJ2-5; the D gene is possibly TRBD1 (6 bases). This CDR3 has 13 amino acids. Between the trimmed V and J ends, which lost 8 bases and 4 bases, there was a span of 13 bases. Germline CDR1 and CDR2: KGHDR and SFDVKD. The CDR3 here is CATKGTRGETQYF. The CDR3 DNA reads as TGTGCCACCAAGGGGACACGAGGAGAGACCCAGTACTTC.

The chain has TRBV5-1 and TRBJ2-5, with D possibly matching TRBD2 (7 bases). Germline CDR1 reads SGHRS; CDR2 reads YFSETQ. Trimming stripped 2 bases from V and 3 bases from J, with 11 bases between. The CDR3 loop spans 14 amino acids. The CDR3 here is CASSLQGGKETQYF. The CDR3 bases are TGCGCCAGCAGCTTACAGGGAGGGAAAGAGACCCAGTACTTC.

This chain connects TRBV15 to TRBJ2-7, with D perhaps matching TRBD2 (5 bases). Trimming took off 5 bases at V and 4 bases at J, with 18 bases between the two ends. Germline V lookup: CDR1 LNHNV, CDR2 YYDKDF (reference sequence). This CDR3 region has 15 residues. The CDR3 DNA reads as TGTGCCACCAGCGTTCCGGGCGGAGGACTGTACGAGCAGTACTTC. Residues: CATSVPGGGLYEQYF.

Only a few counts were recorded for this clonotype. The chain employs TRBV7-3 and TRBJ2-3; D unresolved. Trimming removed 1 base at V and 4 bases at J, with 6 bases between. The CDR3 runs 13 residues. Germline values: CDR1 SGHTA, CDR2 FQGTGA. The CDR3 reads CASSLMVPDTQYF. CDR3 DNA: TGTGCCAGCAGCTTAATGGTGCCAGATACGCAGTATTTT. Drawing the rest from reference TRBV7-3 and TRBJ2-3, the complete variable domain is GAGVSQTPSNKVTEKGKYVELRCDPISGHTALYWYRQSLGQGPEFLIYFQGTGAADDSGLPNDRFFAVRPEGSVSTLKIQRTERGDSAVYLCASSLMVPDTQYFGPGTRLTVL.

The CDR3 DNA follows: TGTGCCAGACAGGTAGTAGTAAAACACCTGGTAGCCAAAAACATTCAGTACTTC. Its protein is CARQVVVKHLVAKNIQYF. V usage is TRBV19 and J usage is TRBJ2-4; D might be TRBD1 (5 bases). The germline gives CDR1 LNHDA, CDR2 SQIVND (reference sequence). CDR3 size: 18 residues. V lost 9 bases to trimming and J lost 0 bases, with 24 bases between them.